This is a list of T cell receptor beta chains from one sample in a study of early T cells in non-severe SARS-CoV-2 infection. TCRdb used MiXCR to reprocess the 5' RACE reads, holding one entry per CDR3 protein. The data show 97,000 or so distinct CDR3 sequences, roughly 13% seen once. The specimen was whole blood. The receptor source for this set is an adult who was a healthcare worker with PCR-confirmed SARS-CoV-2 infection or an uninfected control (not recorded which). The CDR3 runs from the conserved cysteine through the conserved F or W. D genes are given only for firm matches. The listing skips clone size in some rows; elsewhere it reads once, few, many or a size class.

V gene	J gene	D gene	clone size	CDR3 DNA	CDR3 protein
TRBV11-2	TRBJ1-4	TRBD1	many	TGTGCCAGCAGCGACCAGACAGGGGTAAATGAAAAACTGTTTTTT	CASSDQTGVNEKLFF
TRBV6-5	TRBJ2-7	TRBD2	NA	TGTGCCAGCAGTGGTTGGTTAGGCGGGAGCTCCTACGAGCAGTACTTC	CASSGWLGGSSYEQYF
TRBV5-1	TRBJ1-1	TRBD1	few	TGCGCCAGCAGCTTGGCAGGGGGGATGAACACTGAAGCTTTCTTT	CASSLAGGMNTEAFF
TRBV2	TRBJ2-5	NA	many	TGTGCCAGCAGTGGAGGGCGAAGGAACCAAGAGACCCAGTACTTC	CASSGGRRNQETQYF
TRBV29-1	TRBJ2-1	NA	few	TGCAGCGTTGTTATACGGCAGGGCTACAATGAGCAGTTCTTC	CSVVIRQGYNEQFF
TRBV7-9	TRBJ2-5	NA	few	TGTGCCAGCAGCTTATTTTCACGCCAAGAGACCCAGTACTTC	CASSLFSRQETQYF
TRBV5-6	TRBJ1-1	NA	NA	TGTGCCAGCAGCTGGGGGAACCCCGGGACGACTGAAGCTTTCTTT	CASSWGNPGTTEAFF
TRBV5-5	TRBJ1-6	NA	few	TGTGCCAGCAGCTTGGTTTTATCTTCACCCCTCCACTTT	CASSLVLSSPLHF
TRBV18	TRBJ2-1	TRBD2	NA	TGTGCCAGCTCAGAGGGACTAGCGGGAGGCAATGAGCAGTTCTTC	CASSEGLAGGNEQFF
TRBV7-2	TRBJ2-3	NA	few	TGTGCCAGCAGCTTAGCGCCTCGCGGGGCGGATACGCAGTATTTT	CASSLAPRGADTQYF
TRBV6-5	TRBJ2-2	TRBD2	many	TGTGCCAGCAGTTACCGCCTACCGGGAGGGAACACCGGGGAGCTGTTTTTT	CASSYRLPGGNTGELFF
TRBV28	TRBJ2-7	NA	many	TGTGCCAGCAGTTTTATGGCGGGCGGTGAGCAGTACTTC	CASSFMAGGEQYF
TRBV4-2	TRBJ2-7	TRBD1	few	TGTGCCAGCAGCCAAGGGACAGGGCCCTACGAGCAGTACTTC	CASSQGTGPYEQYF
TRBV28	TRBJ2-5	TRBD2	NA	TGTGCCAGCAGTGCGGGACTAGCGGGAAGGTGGAGGGGCCAGTACTTC	CASSAGLAGRWRGQYF
TRBV2	TRBJ2-1	TRBD1	few	TGTGCCAGCACCCCGTGGGGACAGAATGAGCAGTTCTTC	CASTPWGQNEQFF
TRBV12-3/TRBV12-4	TRBJ2-3	NA	once	TGTGCCAGCAGTTTAGCGCCGGGGCAGGGTGCAGATACGCGGTATTTT	CASSLAPGQGADTRYF
TRBV11-2	TRBJ2-1	TRBD2	many	TGTGCCAGCAGCTTAGTTTGGACTAGTATTAATGAGCAGTTCTTC	CASSLVWTSINEQFF
TRBV20-1	TRBJ2-7	NA	many	TGCAGTGCTAGAGTGAATACGGCCAACTACGAGCAGTACTTC	CSARVNTANYEQYF
TRBV7-9	TRBJ2-1	NA	many	TGTGCCAGCAGCTTATGGCGGGAAGTCTACAATGAGCAGTTCTTC	CASSLWREVYNEQFF
TRBV7-9	TRBJ1-1	NA	few	TGTGCCAGCAGCTTAGAAACAGCTGAAGCTTTCTTT	CASSLETAEAFF
TRBV10-3	TRBJ1-4	NA	NA	TGTGCCATCAGTGAGTCTGGCGGGGAGGAAAAACTGTTTTTT	CAISESGGEEKLFF
TRBV12-3/TRBV12-4	TRBJ2-7	NA	many	TGTGCCAGCAGTTTTAGTCGGGGCGAGCAGTACTTC	CASSFSRGEQYF
TRBV28	TRBJ1-2	TRBD1	NA	TGTGCCAGCAGGCCGACAGGGGTTTACATTTCTGGCTACACCTTC	CASRPTGVYISGYTF
TRBV20-1	TRBJ2-7	TRBD2	many	TGCAGTGCTTTACCTCTGCGGGGGAGCGAGCAGTACTTC	CSALPLRGSEQYF
TRBV27	TRBJ2-7	TRBD2	NA	TGTGCCAGCAGTGACCGACTAGCGGGAGGCGGCGAGCAGTACTTC	CASSDRLAGGGEQYF
TRBV28	TRBJ1-2	NA	NA	TGTGCCAGCAGTTTCAGGGGTGCCCACACCTTC	CASSFRGAHTF
TRBV7-9	TRBJ1-6	NA	few	TGTGCCAGCAGCTTAGCCCGGAATAATTCACCCCTCCACTTT	CASSLARNNSPLHF
TRBV4-3	TRBJ2-7	NA	many	TGCGCCAGCAGCCAAGAATTGGGCTACGAGCAGTACTTC	CASSQELGYEQYF
TRBV9	TRBJ1-1	NA	once	TGTGCCAGCAGCCGCAGACAGCAGATGAACACTGAAGCTTTCTTT	CASSRRQQMNTEAFF
TRBV6-5	TRBJ2-5	NA	NA	TGTGCCAGCAGCTCAGGGGTGCGCCAAGAGACCCAGTACTTC	CASSSGVRQETQYF
TRBV5-4	TRBJ2-2	NA	many	TGTGCCAGCACCCAGGGACCCGCCGGGGAGCTGTTTTTT	CASTQGPAGELFF
TRBV19	TRBJ2-7	NA	few	TGTGCCAGTAGTATTGGGCCGAGCTCCTACGAGCAGTACTTC	CASSIGPSSYEQYF
TRBV20-1	TRBJ2-1	TRBD2	many	TGCAGTGCTAGAGTCCTAGCGGGAGCTGTTAGTGAGCAGTTCTTC	CSARVLAGAVSEQFF
TRBV28	TRBJ2-7	NA	NA	TGTGCCAGCAGTTTCGATTGGATGGCCGGGGGCCGAACCTACGAGCAGTACTTC	CASSFDWMAGGRTYEQYF
TRBV6-2/TRBV6-3	TRBJ2-7	NA	many	TGTGCCAGCAGTCCCAAGTACGAGCAGTACTTC	CASSPKYEQYF
TRBV6-5	TRBJ2-5	NA	few	TGTGCCAGCAGTTACGCGGGTATGGAGACCCAGTACTTC	CASSYAGMETQYF
TRBV11-2	TRBJ2-2	TRBD1	medium-sized	TGTGCCAGCAGCCCCCCCAGGGGGCGGGACGCCGGGGAGCTGTTTTTT	CASSPPRGRDAGELFF
TRBV7-2	TRBJ1-6	NA	NA	TGTGCCAGCAGCCATCCCCTTTCACCCCTCCACTTT	CASSHPLSPLHF
TRBV20-1	TRBJ2-5	NA	NA	TGCAGTGCTAGTGATCCCAATCGGGGAGAGACCCAGTACTTC	CSASDPNRGETQYF
TRBV27	TRBJ1-2	NA	few	TGTGCCAGCAGTTCCGGACAGTACTATTGGGATGGCTACACCTTC	CASSSGQYYWDGYTF
TRBV5-6	TRBJ2-2	TRBD2	many	TGTGCCAGCAGCTTTGCGGGAGGCCAAAACACCGGGGAGCTGTTTTTT	CASSFAGGQNTGELFF
TRBV7-2	TRBJ1-1	NA	NA	TGTGCCAGCAGAAATCTGGTCGGCACTGAAGCTTTCTTT	CASRNLVGTEAFF
TRBV5-4	TRBJ2-7	NA	few	TGTGCCAGCAGCCCAGCGGAGACGAGCTCCTACGAGCAGTACTTC	CASSPAETSSYEQYF
TRBV5-1	TRBJ2-5	NA	NA	TGCGCCAGCAGCTTGGATCCGGACCCCGGGGAGACCCAGTACTTC	CASSLDPDPGETQYF
TRBV24-1	TRBJ2-1	TRBD1	few	TGTGCCACCAGTGATAACGGACAGGGGTATCACAATGAGCAGTTCTTC	CATSDNGQGYHNEQFF
TRBV9	TRBJ1-6	NA	NA	TGTGCCAGCAGTCTAGGGTTTTCCTATAATTCACCCCTCCACTTT	CASSLGFSYNSPLHF
TRBV7-2	TRBJ2-1	NA	many	TGTGCCAGCAGCTCCCATCCTACGAGCTACAATGAGCAGTTCTTC	CASSSHPTSYNEQFF
TRBV6-5	TRBJ2-1	NA	NA	TGTGCCAGCAGTATCAGCAATGAGCAGTTCTTC	CASSISNEQFF
TRBV7-2	TRBJ2-5	TRBD1	few	TGTGCCAGCAGCTTAGTTCTTGGGACAGGGCCGAAGAGGGCCCAGTACTTC	CASSLVLGTGPKRAQYF
TRBV3-1	TRBJ1-6	TRBD1	many	TGTGCCAGCAGCCAAGAGGACAGGGGTGCACCCCTCCACTTT	CASSQEDRGAPLHF
TRBV28	TRBJ1-5	NA	few	TGTGCCAGCAGTACAGGGTTCGTAGGTCAGCCCCAGCATTTT	CASSTGFVGQPQHF
TRBV7-9	TRBJ2-7	TRBD2	NA	TGTGCCAGCAGCTTAACCCCTTCTAGGGTAGCGGGAGAAACCTACGAGCAGTACTTC	CASSLTPSRVAGETYEQYF
TRBV3-1	TRBJ2-6	NA	many	TGTGCCAGCAGCCAAGGGGCCGAGGCCAACGTCCTGACTTTC	CASSQGAEANVLTF
TRBV6-5	TRBJ1-1	NA	few	TGTGCCAGCAGCTCCTTCTGGATGGGGGTTGAAGCTTTCTTT	CASSSFWMGVEAFF
TRBV28	TRBJ2-1	TRBD2	many	TGTGCCAGCAGTTTATCGGGAGGGCTCGATGAGCAGTTCTTC	CASSLSGGLDEQFF
TRBV20-1	TRBJ2-7	TRBD2	NA	TGCAGTGCTAGTGTACTAGCGGGAATCGTGCAGTACTTC	CSASVLAGIVQYF
TRBV5-6	TRBJ2-1	NA	NA	TGTGCCAGCAGATCAGGTCCGGGGGCTAATGAGCAGTTCTTC	CASRSGPGANEQFF
TRBV28	TRBJ2-7	NA	NA	TGTGCCAGCAGTATATTCAGGGACACCTACGAGCAGTACTTC	CASSIFRDTYEQYF